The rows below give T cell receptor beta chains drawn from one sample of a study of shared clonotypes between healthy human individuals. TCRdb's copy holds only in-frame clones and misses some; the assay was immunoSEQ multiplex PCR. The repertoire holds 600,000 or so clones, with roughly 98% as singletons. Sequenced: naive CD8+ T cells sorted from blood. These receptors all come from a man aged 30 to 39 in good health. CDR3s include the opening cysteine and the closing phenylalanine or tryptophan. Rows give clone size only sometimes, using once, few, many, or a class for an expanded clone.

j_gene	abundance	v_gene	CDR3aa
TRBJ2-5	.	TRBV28	CASSSRTGERQETQYF
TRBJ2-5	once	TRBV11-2	CASSPRDGETQYF
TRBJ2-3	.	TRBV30	CAWTLPSGDTQYF
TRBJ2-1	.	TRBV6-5	CASKTGYEQFF
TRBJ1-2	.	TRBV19	CASSSRATLNYGYTF
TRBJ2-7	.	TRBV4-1	CASSQDLGGSYEQYF
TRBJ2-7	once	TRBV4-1	CASSQAGTSGSYEQYF
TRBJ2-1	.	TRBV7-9	CASSLREQFF
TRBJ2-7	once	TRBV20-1	CSAGEGYEQYF
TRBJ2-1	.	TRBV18	CASSPRAGPEQFF
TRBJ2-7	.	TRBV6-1	CASSSFWGRHYEQYF
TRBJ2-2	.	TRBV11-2	CASSFTRGYQDTGELFF
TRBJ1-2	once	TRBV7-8	CASSLMREPGYTF
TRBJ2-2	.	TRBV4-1	CASSQVGQGILNTGELFF
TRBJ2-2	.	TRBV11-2	CASTGSGELFF
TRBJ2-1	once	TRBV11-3	CASSSTRSGNSYNEQFF
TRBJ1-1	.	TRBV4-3	CASSQVGTGPANTEAFF
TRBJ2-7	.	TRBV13	CASSLVRVEQYF
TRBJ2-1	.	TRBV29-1	CSMDSVYNEQFF
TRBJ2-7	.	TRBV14	CASSQGNVYEQYF
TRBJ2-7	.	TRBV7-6	CASSLADGSYEQYF
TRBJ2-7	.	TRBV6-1	CASSERLAGVRYEQYF
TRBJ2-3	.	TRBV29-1	CSVEERDRDTQYF
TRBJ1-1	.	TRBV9	CASSPGPAFF
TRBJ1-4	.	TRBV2	CAQQGTEAEKLFF
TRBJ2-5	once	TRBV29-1	CSVEDPGIPQETQYF